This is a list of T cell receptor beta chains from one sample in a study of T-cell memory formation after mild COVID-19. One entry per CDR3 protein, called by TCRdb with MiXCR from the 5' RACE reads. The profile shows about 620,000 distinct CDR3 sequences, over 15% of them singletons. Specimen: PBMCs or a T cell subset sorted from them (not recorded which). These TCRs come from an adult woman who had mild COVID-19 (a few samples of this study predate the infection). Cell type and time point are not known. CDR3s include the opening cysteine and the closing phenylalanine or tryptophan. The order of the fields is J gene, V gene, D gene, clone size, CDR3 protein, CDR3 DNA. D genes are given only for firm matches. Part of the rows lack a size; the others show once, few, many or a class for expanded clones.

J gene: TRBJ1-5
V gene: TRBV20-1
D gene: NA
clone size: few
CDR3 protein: CSATPGTSNQPQHF
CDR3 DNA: TGCAGTGCTACTCCCGGGACTAGCAATCAGCCCCAGCATTTT

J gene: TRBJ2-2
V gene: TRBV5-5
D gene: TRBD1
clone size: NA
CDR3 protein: CASRSDRENTGELFF
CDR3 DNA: TGTGCCAGCAGATCGGACAGGGAAAACACCGGGGAGCTGTTTTTT

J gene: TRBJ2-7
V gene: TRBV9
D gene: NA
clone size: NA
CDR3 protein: CASSVGGGNYEQYF
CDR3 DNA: TGTGCCAGCAGCGTAGGAGGGGGGAACTACGAGCAGTACTTC

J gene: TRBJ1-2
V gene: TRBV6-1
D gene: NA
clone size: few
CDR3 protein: CASSARANYGYTF
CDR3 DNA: TGTGCCAGCAGTGCCCGGGCTAACTATGGCTACACCTTC

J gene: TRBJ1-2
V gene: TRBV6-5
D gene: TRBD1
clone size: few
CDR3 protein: CASSSRTGKTNYGYTF
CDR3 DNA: TGTGCCAGCAGCTCCCGGACAGGCAAGACTAACTATGGCTACACCTTC

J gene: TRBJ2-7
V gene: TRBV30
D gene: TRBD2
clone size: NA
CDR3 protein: CAWMGGTSYEQYF
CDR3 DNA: TGTGCCTGGATGGGAGGGACCTCCTACGAGCAGTACTTC

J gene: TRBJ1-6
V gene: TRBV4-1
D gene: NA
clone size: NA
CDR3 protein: CASSQGLYGTGTNSPLHF
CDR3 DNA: TGCGCCAGCAGCCAAGGGTTGTATGGTACGGGGACCAATTCACCCCTCCACTTT

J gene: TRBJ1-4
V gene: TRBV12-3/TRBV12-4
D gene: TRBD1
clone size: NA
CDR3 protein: CASSLVQGANEKLFF
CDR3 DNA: TGTGCCAGCAGTTTAGTACAGGGGGCTAATGAAAAACTGTTTTTT

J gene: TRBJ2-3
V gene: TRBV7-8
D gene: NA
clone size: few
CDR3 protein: CASSQGTTDTQYF
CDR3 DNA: TGTGCCAGCAGCCAAGGGACCACAGATACGCAGTATTTT

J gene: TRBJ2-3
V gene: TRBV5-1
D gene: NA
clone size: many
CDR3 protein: CASSFSFSGSTDTQYF
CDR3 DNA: TGCGCCAGCAGCTTCTCCTTTAGCGGTAGCACAGATACGCAGTATTTT

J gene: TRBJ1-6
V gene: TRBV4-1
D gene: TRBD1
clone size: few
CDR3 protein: CASSLTGGGNNSPLHF
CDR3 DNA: TGCGCCAGCAGCCTAACAGGGGGAGGGAACAATTCACCCCTCCACTTT

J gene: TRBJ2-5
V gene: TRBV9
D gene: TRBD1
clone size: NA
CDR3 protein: CASSSSGTGDETQYF
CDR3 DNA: TGTGCCAGCAGCTCCTCCGGGACAGGGGATGAGACCCAGTACTTC

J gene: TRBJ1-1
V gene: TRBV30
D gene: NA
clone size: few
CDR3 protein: CAWSPGLPEAFF
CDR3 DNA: TGTGCCTGGAGCCCGGGCCTCCCTGAAGCTTTCTTT

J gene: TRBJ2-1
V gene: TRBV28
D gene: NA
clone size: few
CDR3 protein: CASSLEITNEQFF
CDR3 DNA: TGTGCCAGCAGTTTGGAGATTACCAATGAGCAGTTCTTC

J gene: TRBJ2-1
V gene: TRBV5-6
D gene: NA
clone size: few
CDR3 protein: CASSLYDGEQFF
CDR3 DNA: TGTGCCAGCAGCTTATACGACGGGGAGCAGTTCTTC

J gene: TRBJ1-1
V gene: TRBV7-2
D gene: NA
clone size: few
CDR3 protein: CASIQRDGVEAFF
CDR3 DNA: TGTGCCAGCATCCAGAGGGACGGTGTTGAAGCTTTCTTT

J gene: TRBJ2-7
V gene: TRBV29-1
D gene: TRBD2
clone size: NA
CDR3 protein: CSPVSTSRSHYEQYF
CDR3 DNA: TGCAGCCCCGTATCGACTAGCCGTTCCCACTACGAGCAGTACTTC

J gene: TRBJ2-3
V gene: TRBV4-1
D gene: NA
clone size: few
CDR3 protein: CASSHEGAPTTDTQYF
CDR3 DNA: TGCGCCAGCAGCCATGAAGGGGCACCGACCACAGATACGCAGTATTTT

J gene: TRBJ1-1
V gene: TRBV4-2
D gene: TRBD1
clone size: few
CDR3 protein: CASSQELGQGATEAFF
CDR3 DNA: TGTGCCAGCAGCCAAGAATTGGGACAGGGGGCAACTGAAGCTTTCTTT

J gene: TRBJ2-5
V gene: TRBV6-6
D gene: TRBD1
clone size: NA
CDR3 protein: CASSGPGGQGAVETQYF
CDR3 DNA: TGTGCCAGCAGTGGGCCAGGGGGGCAGGGGGCGGTCGAGACCCAGTACTTC

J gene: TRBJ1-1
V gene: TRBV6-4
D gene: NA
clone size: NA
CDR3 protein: CASSANRNSNLRAEAFF
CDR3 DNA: TGTGCCAGCAGTGCCAACAGGAACTCCAACCTGAGGGCTGAAGCTTTCTTT

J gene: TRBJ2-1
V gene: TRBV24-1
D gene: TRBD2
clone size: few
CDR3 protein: CATSDQTSGRALSYNEQFF
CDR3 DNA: TGTGCCACCAGTGATCAGACTAGCGGGAGGGCACTTTCCTACAATGAGCAGTTCTTC

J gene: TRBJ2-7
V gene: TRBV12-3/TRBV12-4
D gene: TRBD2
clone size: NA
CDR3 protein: CASRVAGGPGYEQYF
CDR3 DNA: TGTGCCAGCAGGGTAGCGGGAGGGCCTGGGTACGAGCAGTACTTC

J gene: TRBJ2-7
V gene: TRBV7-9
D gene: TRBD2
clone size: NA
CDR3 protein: CASSTGLAGGAGVEQYF
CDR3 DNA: TGTGCCAGCAGCACGGGACTAGCGGGAGGGGCTGGCGTCGAGCAGTACTTC

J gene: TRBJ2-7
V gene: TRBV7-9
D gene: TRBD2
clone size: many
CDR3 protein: CASSFGLAGDEQYF
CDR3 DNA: TGTGCCAGCAGCTTCGGACTAGCTGGCGACGAGCAGTACTTC

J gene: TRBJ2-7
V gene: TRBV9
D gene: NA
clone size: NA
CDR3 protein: CASSVEPGSYYEQYF
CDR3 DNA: TGTGCCAGCAGCGTAGAGCCCGGGTCATACTACGAGCAGTACTTC

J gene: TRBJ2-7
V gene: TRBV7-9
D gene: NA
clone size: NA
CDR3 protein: CASRGGQTYEQYF
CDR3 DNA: TGTGCCAGCAGAGGCGGCCAGACCTACGAGCAGTACTTC

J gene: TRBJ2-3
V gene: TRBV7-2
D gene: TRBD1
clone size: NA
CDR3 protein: CASSRPGTGRERDGTDTQYF
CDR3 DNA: TGTGCCAGCAGCAGACCCGGGACAGGGAGAGAGCGGGACGGCACAGATACGCAGTATTTT

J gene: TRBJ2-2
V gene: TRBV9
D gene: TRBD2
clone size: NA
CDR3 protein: CASSAGLAGGSNTGELFF
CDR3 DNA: TGTGCCAGCAGCGCGGGACTAGCGGGAGGTTCGAACACCGGGGAGCTGTTTTTT

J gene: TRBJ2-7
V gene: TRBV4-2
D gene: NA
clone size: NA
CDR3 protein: CASSQEQQYYEQYF
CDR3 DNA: TGTGCCAGCAGCCAAGAACAACAGTACTACGAGCAGTACTTC

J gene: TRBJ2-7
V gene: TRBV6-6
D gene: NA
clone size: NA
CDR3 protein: CASSSGDRQEQYF
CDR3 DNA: TGTGCCAGCAGTTCCGGGGACCGCCAAGAGCAGTACTTC

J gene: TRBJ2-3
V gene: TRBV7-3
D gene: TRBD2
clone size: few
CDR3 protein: CASSVRGLAGATDTQYF
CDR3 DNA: TGTGCCAGCAGCGTCAGGGGGCTAGCGGGGGCCACAGATACGCAGTATTTT

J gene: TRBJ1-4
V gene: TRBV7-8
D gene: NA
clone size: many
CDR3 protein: CASSLGRKGATNEKLFF
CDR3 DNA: TGTGCCAGCAGCCTCGGGCGGAAGGGCGCAACTAATGAAAAACTGTTTTTT

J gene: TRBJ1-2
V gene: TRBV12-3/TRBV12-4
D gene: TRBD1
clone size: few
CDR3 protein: CASSFRRGLYGYTF
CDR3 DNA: TGTGCCAGCAGTTTTCGCAGGGGGCTCTATGGCTACACCTTC

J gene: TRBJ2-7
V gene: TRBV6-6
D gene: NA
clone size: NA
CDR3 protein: CASSLGAWEQYF
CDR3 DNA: TGTGCCAGCAGTCTGGGGGCCTGGGAGCAGTACTTC

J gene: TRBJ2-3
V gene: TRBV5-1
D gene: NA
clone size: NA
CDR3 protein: CASSLERNTDTQYF
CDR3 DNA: TGCGCCAGCAGCTTGGAAAGGAACACAGATACGCAGTATTTT

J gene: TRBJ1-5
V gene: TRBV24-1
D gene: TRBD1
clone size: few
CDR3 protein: CATSDGGQDQPQHF
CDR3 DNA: TGTGCCACCAGTGATGGCGGACAGGACCAGCCCCAGCATTTT

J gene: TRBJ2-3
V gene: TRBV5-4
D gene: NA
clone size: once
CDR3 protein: CASRKVGASTDTQYF
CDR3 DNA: TGTGCCAGCCGGAAAGTGGGGGCGAGCACAGATACGCAGTATTTT

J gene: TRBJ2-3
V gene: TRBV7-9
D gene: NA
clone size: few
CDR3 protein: CASSSPPGLVADTQYF
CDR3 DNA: TGTGCCAGCAGCTCCCCTCCGGGGCTAGTCGCAGATACGCAGTATTTT

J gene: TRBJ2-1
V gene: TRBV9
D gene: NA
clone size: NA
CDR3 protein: CASSFSGQNNEQFF
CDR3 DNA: TGTGCCAGCAGCTTTAGTGGACAGAACAATGAGCAGTTCTTC

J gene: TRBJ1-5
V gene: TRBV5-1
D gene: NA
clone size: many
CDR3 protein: CASSLAAGNQPQHF
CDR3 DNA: TGCGCCAGCAGCTTGGCGGCGGGGAATCAGCCCCAGCATTTT

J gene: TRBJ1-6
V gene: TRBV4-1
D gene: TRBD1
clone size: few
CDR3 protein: CASSRVAPGTGTNSPLHF
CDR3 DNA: TGCGCCAGCAGCCGCGTTGCGCCCGGGACAGGGACGAATTCACCCCTCCACTTT

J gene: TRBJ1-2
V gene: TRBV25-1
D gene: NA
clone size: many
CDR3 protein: CASSAALGNYGYTF
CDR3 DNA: TGTGCCAGCAGTGCCGCCCTAGGGAACTATGGCTACACCTTC

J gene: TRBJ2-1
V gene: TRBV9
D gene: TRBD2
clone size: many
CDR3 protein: CASSGVHGLAGLNEQFF
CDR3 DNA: TGTGCCAGCAGCGGGGTTCACGGACTAGCGGGATTAAATGAGCAGTTCTTC

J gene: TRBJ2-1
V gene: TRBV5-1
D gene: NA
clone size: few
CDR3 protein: CASSQGRRNEQFF
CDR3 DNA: TGCGCCAGCAGCCAGGGGAGGAGGAATGAGCAGTTCTTC

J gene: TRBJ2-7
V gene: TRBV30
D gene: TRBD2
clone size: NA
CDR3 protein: CAWSPSGPYEQYF
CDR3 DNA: TGTGCCTGGTCGCCTAGCGGTCCCTACGAGCAGTACTTC

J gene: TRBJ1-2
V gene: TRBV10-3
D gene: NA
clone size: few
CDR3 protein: CAISDWADGYTF
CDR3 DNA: TGTGCCATCAGTGACTGGGCCGATGGCTACACCTTC

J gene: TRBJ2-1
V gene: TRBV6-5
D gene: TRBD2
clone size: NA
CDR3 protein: CASSDGSTSVYNEQFF
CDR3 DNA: TGTGCCAGCAGCGATGGATCGACTAGCGTATACAATGAGCAGTTCTTC

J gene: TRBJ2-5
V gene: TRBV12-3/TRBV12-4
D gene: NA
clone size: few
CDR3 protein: CASSPGVGGLETQYF
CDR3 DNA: TGTGCCAGCAGCCCTGGGGTCGGGGGATTAGAGACCCAGTACTTC